The T cell receptor (beta chain) under discussion was sequenced for a study of Graves' ophthalmopathy and Graves' hyperthyroidism. Whole-study results and caveats: Ophthalmopathy versus stable hyperthyroidism: 13-signature model gave just under 90% sensitivity, 75% to 83% specificity.

The CDR3 extends over 15 amino acids. V trimming: 5 bases; J trimming: 4 bases; junction bases outside the gene matches: 2. Germline V gene data show CDR1 as KGHDR and CDR2 as SFDVKD. The TCR beta CDR3 regions underwent amplification from RNA transcripts. First-round RT-PCR used HTBI primers; second-round multiplex PCR followed. Via MiXCR, TCRdb re-called the multiplex PCR reads, giving one row per CDR3 protein. The repertoire has 500,000 to 700,000 distinct CDR3 sequences, just under 40% of them found once; the top ten carry about 4%. The table lists this clonotype with a few counts. The antigen is undetermined.

The sample comprised peripheral blood or thyroid tissue (not recorded which). The source of this sequence is an adult man with Graves' hyperthyroidism. V and J are TRBV24-1 and TRBJ2-3, with 13 bases that match TRBD2. CDR3 bases: TGTGCCACCAGTGTTGGACTAGCGGGGGCAGATACGCAGTATTTT. It yields the protein CATSVGLAGADTQYF.